Following are 26 T cell receptor beta chains from one sample sequenced in a study of blood T cell repertoires in COVID-19. Using immunoSEQ multiplex PCR, the repertoire was profiled, and TCRdb retains in-frame clones only, with some absent. The sample shows fewer than 350,000 clones, 85% of them seen only once. The sequenced sample was PBMCs or T cells enriched from blood (not recorded which). The receptors were gathered from a woman aged 25 to 45 who had been exposed to COVID-19.

The chain uses TRBV10-1 and TRBJ2-2, with D perhaps matching TRBD2 (5 bases). This CDR3 spans 14 amino acids. Germline CDR1 reads WNHNN; CDR2 reads SYGVQD (reference sequence). Trimming pared 4 bases from V and 6 bases from J, leaving 12 bases between. The CDR3 sequence: CASSVASLAGELFF. Here the CDR3 DNA reads TGCGCCAGCAGTGTGGCTAGCCTCGCCGGGGAGCTGTTTTTT.

The chain employs TRBV12-5 and TRBJ1-2; possible D gene TRBD1, 6 bases. The CDR3 is made up of 11 amino acids. Germline loops: CDR1 LGHNT, CDR2 FRNRAP. Trimming stripped 5 bases from V and 5 bases from J, with 6 bases between. CDR3 sequence: CASGDRYGYTF. The CDR3, as DNA: TGTGCTAGTGGTGACAGGTATGGCTACACCTTC.

This clone appeared a single time. This rearrangement joins TRBV5-8 to TRBJ2-3; D is perhaps TRBD2 (6 bases). There are 14 residues in the CDR3. Trimming shortened V by 2 bases and J by 2 bases, and 9 bases separated the two germline ends. CDR1 and CDR2 from the germline V gene are SGHTS and YDEGEE. The CDR3 loop is CASSFGGATDTQYF. DNA of the CDR3: TGTGCCAGCAGCTTTGGAGGGGCCACAGATACGCAGTATTTT.

The V call is TRBV19, the J call TRBJ2-1; a possible D gene is TRBD2 (6 bases). The CDR3 totals 16 residues. V lost 8 bases and J lost 1, with 18 bases in between. Germline assignment: CDR1 LNHDA and CDR2 SQIVND (reference sequence). The DNA for the CDR3 is TGTGCCAGTCGTGAGGCTCACGCGGGGTCCTACAATGAGCAGTTCTTC. Amino acids: CASREAHAGSYNEQFF.

The rearrangement links TRBV6-9 to TRBJ1-4; TRBD1 is a possible D gene (5 bases). The CDR3 has 14 amino acids. The V and J ends lost 4 bases and 7 bases respectively, with 13 bases between them. Germline V gene lookup returns CDR1 MNHGY and CDR2 SVAAGI. The CDR3 DNA follows: TGTGCCAGCAGTTTGGGGGGTTTAGGTGAAAAACTGTTTTTT. This codes for CASSLGGLGEKLFF.

The chain joins TRBV19 to TRBJ1-6, with 10 bases lining up with TRBD1. Germline V gene lookup returns CDR1 LNHDA and CDR2 SQIVND (reference sequence). The CDR3 length is 13 residues. The CDR3 DNA sequence: TGTGCGACGTCGGACAGGGGGAATTCACCCCTCCACTTT. Protein: CATSDRGNSPLHF.

The chain employs TRBV14 and TRBJ2-5, with D tentatively TRBD1 (6 bases). CDR1 SGHDN and CDR2 FVKESK come from the germline V gene. V lost 1 base and J lost 5, with 14 bases in between. The CDR3 has 15 amino acids. The CDR3 sequence is CASSQGGRMRETQYF. The CDR3 DNA reads TGTGCCAGCAGCCAAGGGGGGCGGATGAGGGAGACCCAGTACTTC.

CDR3 sequence: CASSLAAPGVNTGELFF. CDR3 DNA sequence: TGTGCCAGCAGCTTGGCAGCGCCGGGAGTGAACACCGGGGAGCTGTTTTTT. V is TRBV5-6 and J is TRBJ2-2; the D gene is possibly TRBD2 (6 bases). The CDR3 spans 17 residues. V lost 0 bases and J 1 base, leaving 13 bases between the germline ends. Germline-derived CDR1 and CDR2 are SGHDT and YYEEEE.

This chain joins TRBV28 and TRBJ2-1; 8 nucleotides line up with TRBD2. Trimming cost V 8 bases and J 2 bases; bases outside gene matches: 11. CDR3 size: 16 residues. Germline loops: CDR1 MDHEN, CDR2 SYDVKM. CDR3 protein: CASVPGRASPYNEQFF. CDR3 DNA: TGTGCCAGCGTACCCGGGAGGGCCTCTCCCTACAATGAGCAGTTCTTC.

The chain combines TRBV23-1 with TRBJ1-1, with TRBD1 matching 7 bases. TRBV23-1 qualifies as an ORF whose function is uncertain. CDR3 length: 13 residues. The trim removed 4 bases at V and 5 bases at J, leaving 4 bases unmatched. CDR3 amino acids: CASSPDRATEAFF. The CDR3 DNA is TGCGCCAGCAGTCCCGACAGGGCAACTGAAGCTTTCTTT.

V is TRBV5-1 and J is TRBJ2-5; TRBD2 matches 7 bases. Germline CDR1 SGHRS, CDR2 YFSETQ. The CDR3 is 14 amino acids. Trimming removed 0 bases from V and 5 bases from J; junction bases left unmatched: 4. CDR3: CASSLGGGTETQYF. The CDR3 bases are TGCGCCAGCAGCTTGGGCGGGGGTACGGAGACCCAGTACTTC.

The V call is TRBV20-1, the J call TRBJ2-2; D gene ambiguous. The V gene's germline CDR1 is DFQATT and CDR2 SNEGSKA (reference sequence). This CDR3 comprises 11 residues. V lost 3 bases and J 5 bases, leaving 4 bases between the germline ends. The CDR3 DNA sequence: TGCAGTGCTAGTTATACCGGGGAGCTGTTTTTT. Its translation: CSASYTGELFF.

The chain recombines TRBV15 with TRBJ1-4, with 9 bases fitting TRBD1. The CDR3 sequence is 13 residues long. Trimming at V came to 2 bases and at J to 14 bases, leaving 6 bases not matched to a gene. The V gene's germline CDR1 is LNHNV and CDR2 YYDKDF (reference sequence). CDR3 nucleotides: TGTGCCACCAGCAGAACACAAACAGGGGGCCTGTTTTTT. The encoded protein is CATSRTQTGGLFF.

The chain recombines TRBV10-3 with TRBJ2-7; no clear D gene. In germline, CDR1 is ENHRY, CDR2 SYGVKD. The CDR3 spans 15 residues. The germline V and J ends were trimmed by 3 bases and 2 bases, with 14 bases remaining between them. The CDR3 loop is CAISDPSVYTYEQYF. The CDR3 DNA reads TGTGCCATCAGTGACCCGAGCGTCTATACCTACGAGCAGTACTTC.

This clone was seen repeatedly, ten times or more. The rearrangement joins TRBV30 to TRBJ2-1; D is uncertain. Trimming left V 1 base short and J 5 bases short, with 15 bases between. The CDR3 runs 15 residues. Germline V lookup: CDR1 GTSNPN, CDR2 SVGIG (reference sequence). The chain's CDR3 is CAWSGAPISNNEQFF. The CDR3 DNA reads TGTGCCTGGAGTGGGGCTCCTATTTCAAACAATGAGCAGTTCTTC.

This clone showed up just a few times. V usage is TRBV25-1 and J usage is TRBJ2-2, with a tentative D call TRBD1 (6 bases). The CDR3 has 14 residues. The V end was cut by 4 bases, the J end by 6 bases, with 12 bases between. Germline lookup yields CDR1 MGHDK and CDR2 SYGVNS. CDR3 nucleotide sequence: TGTGCCAGCAGTGCGGACAGCGACGCCGGGGAGCTGTTTTTT. It codes for CASSADSDAGELFF.

The chain recombines TRBV4-1 with TRBJ1-2; a possible D gene is TRBD1 (6 bases). CDR3 length: 18 amino acids. Per the germline V gene, CDR1 is MGHRA and CDR2 is YSYEKL. V was trimmed by 2 bases and J by 4 bases, leaving 23 bases between them. Written as DNA, the CDR3 is TGCGCCAGCAGCCAATTCTCAAGGACAGCCCGCCATATCTATGGCTACACCTTC. Protein product: CASSQFSRTARHIYGYTF.

The V and J genes are TRBV28 and TRBJ2-1; no clear D. Trimming took off 5 bases at V and 8 bases at J, with 10 bases between the two ends. The CDR3 length is 12 residues. Germline values: CDR1 MDHEN, CDR2 SYDVKM. The CDR3 loop reads CASSLDRDEQFF. The CDR3 DNA reads as TGTGCCAGCAGTCTGGATCGGGATGAGCAGTTCTTC.

The chain uses TRBV10-3 and TRBJ1-2, with TRBD1 as a possible D gene (6 bases). V dropped 0 bases and J dropped 6 bases, with 11 bases sitting between them. The CDR3 runs to 14 residues. The germline CDR1 and CDR2 sequences are ENHRY and SYGVKD. The CDR3 sequence: CAISESNRDDGYTF. DNA of the CDR3: TGTGCCATCAGTGAGTCGAACAGGGACGATGGCTACACCTTC.

The V and J genes are TRBV7-2 and TRBJ2-2; TRBD2 is a possible D gene (5 bases). Per germline, CDR1 SGHTA and CDR2 FQGNSA. CDR3 size: 14 residues. With 5 bases removed from V and 6 bases from J, the gap between germline ends came to 13 bases. As DNA, the CDR3 is TGTGCCAGCAGCGATACTAGTTATTCCGGGGAGCTGTTTTTT. This gives the protein CASSDTSYSGELFF.

DNA of the CDR3: TGTGCCAGTAGTACCCAGGGGGCGCAGGGGAACACTGAAGCTTTCTTT. This translates into CASSTQGAQGNTEAFF. The chain links TRBV19 to TRBJ1-1; TRBD1 matches at 8 bases. In germline, CDR1 is LNHDA, CDR2 SQIVND (reference sequence). The CDR3 runs to 16 residues. V was clipped by 4 bases and J by 1 base; unmatched bases: 8.

This sequence joins TRBV7-9 and TRBJ2-7; D might be TRBD2 (7 bases). V was cut by 7 bases and J by 5 bases, with 18 bases left in between. The germline gives CDR1 SEHNR, CDR2 FQNEAQ (reference sequence). The CDR3 totals 14 residues. The CDR3 nucleotides are TGTGCCAGCACTGCTCGGGGGGCTTCCAACGAGCAGTACTTC. It specifies CASTARGASNEQYF.

The V gene is TRBV27, the J gene TRBJ2-1; TRBD2 aligns across 7 bases. The germline gives CDR1 MNHEY, CDR2 SMNVEV (reference sequence). The length of the CDR3 is 16 residues. V shed 4 bases, J shed 0 bases, and the junction held 6 bases outside the gene matches. The CDR3 nucleotides are TGTGCCAGCAGTTCCCTCAGCGGGACCTCCTACAATGAGCAGTTCTTC. It yields the protein CASSSLSGTSYNEQFF.

This chain connects TRBV3-1 (or the pseudogene TRBV3-2) to TRBJ1-1; D is perhaps TRBD1 (6 bases). The CDR3 has 15 amino acids. Germline CDR1 is LGHDT and CDR2 is YNNKEL (reference sequence). V was trimmed by 5 bases and J by 5 bases, leaving 18 bases between them. The CDR3 DNA follows: TGTGCCAGCAGCGGAGCGGGGGGGCTAAGAACTGAAGCTTTCTTT. As protein: CASSGAGGLRTEAFF.

The chain links TRBV5-1 to TRBJ1-6, with D possibly being TRBD1 (6 bases). Germline V gene lookup returns CDR1 SGHRS and CDR2 YFSETQ. The germline V and J ends were trimmed by 5 bases and 7 bases, with 13 bases remaining between them. The CDR3 has 14 amino acids. CDR3 protein: CASSSGTQNSPLHF. In nucleotides, the CDR3 is TGCGCCAGCAGTTCCGGGACACAAAATTCACCCCTCCACTTT.

This chain links TRBV4-1 with TRBJ1-2, with D maybe TRBD1 (6 bases). Germline CDR1 is MGHRA and CDR2 is YSYEKL. Trimming took 1 base from V and 3 from J, leaving 12 bases between them. The CDR3 runs to 15 residues. Written as DNA, the CDR3 is TGCGCCAGCAGCCAAGGTGAGGGGGTAGACTATGGCTACACCTTC. The encoded protein is CASSQGEGVDYGYTF.